Sequencing of this TCR beta chain was carried out in a study of T cell changes during pregnancy in multiple sclerosis. Clones were read by immunoSEQ multiplex PCR, and TCRdb kept only the in-frame ones, dropping some. This table holds under 55,000 clones, over 80% found once. The CDR3 is 18 amino acids. CDR1 is SSHAT, CDR2 FNYEAQ, per germline (reference sequence). Notes on this clone: The junction shows a germline mismatch at one end, possibly a read error.

This material consisted of CD8+ T cells from peripheral blood mononuclear cells, taken after pregnancy. The TCR sequence derives from a female donor with multiple sclerosis, enrolled in a pregnancy study. V usage is TRBV7-7 and J usage is TRBJ2-3, with D perhaps TRBD2 (5 bases). As DNA, the CDR3 is TGTGCTAGCAGCTTTGATCCCGTGGGAGCGGAGAGTACAGATACGCAGTATTTT. It translates to CASSFDPVGAESTDTQYF.